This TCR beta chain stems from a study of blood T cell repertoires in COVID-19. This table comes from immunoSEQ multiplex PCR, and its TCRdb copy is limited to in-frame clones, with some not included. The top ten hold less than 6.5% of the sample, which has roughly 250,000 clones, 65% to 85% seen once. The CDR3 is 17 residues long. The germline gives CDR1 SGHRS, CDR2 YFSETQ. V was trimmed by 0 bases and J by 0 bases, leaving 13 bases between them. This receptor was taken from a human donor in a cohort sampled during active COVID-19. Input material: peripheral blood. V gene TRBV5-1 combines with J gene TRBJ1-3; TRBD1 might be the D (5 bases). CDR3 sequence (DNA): TGCGCCAGCAGCTTGGCTCAGGGCCCAAGCTCTGGAAACACCATATATTTT. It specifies CASSLAQGPSSGNTIYF. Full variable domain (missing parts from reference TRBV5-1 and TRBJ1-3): KAGVTQTPRYLIKTRGQQVTLSCSPISGHRSVSWYQQTPGQGLQFLFEYFSETQRNKGNFPGRFSGRQFSNSRSEMNVSTLELGDSALYLCASSLAQGPSSGNTIYFGEGSWLTVV.